The rows below give T cell receptor beta chains drawn from one sample of a study of blood T cells in healthy people across ages. TCRdb analysed the 5' RACE reads with MiXCR anew, one entry per CDR3 protein. The sample records around 1.7 million distinct CDR3 sequences, 25% to 30% being singletons. The sequencing input was blood. The receptors were sampled from a woman in her twenties or thirties in good health. Both conserved end residues are part of each CDR3. D genes are given only for firm matches. Clone size is shown for a subset of rows, as once, few, many or a class of expanded clone.

D gene: -
clone size: -
J gene: TRBJ2-4
V gene: TRBV7-9
CDR3 protein: CAILFGLGHIQYF

D gene: TRBD2
clone size: few
J gene: TRBJ2-1
V gene: TRBV6-5
CDR3 protein: CASSYRTSGHNEQFF

D gene: -
clone size: -
J gene: TRBJ1-5
V gene: TRBV12-3/TRBV12-4
CDR3 protein: CASSLDMGGQPQHF

D gene: -
clone size: few
J gene: TRBJ2-5
V gene: TRBV29-1
CDR3 protein: CSVGEDSRFYEQYF

D gene: TRBD1
clone size: few
J gene: TRBJ1-3
V gene: TRBV3-1
CDR3 protein: CASSQRGTGYGNTIYF

D gene: -
clone size: many
J gene: TRBJ2-3
V gene: TRBV29-1
CDR3 protein: CSVEGLESTDTQYF

D gene: TRBD1
clone size: many
J gene: TRBJ2-6
V gene: TRBV27
CDR3 protein: CASRRDRGSGANVLTF

D gene: TRBD2
clone size: -
J gene: TRBJ2-3
V gene: TRBV20-1
CDR3 protein: CSQTREGRSTDTQYF

D gene: -
clone size: -
J gene: TRBJ1-1
V gene: TRBV6-5
CDR3 protein: CASSYSWSGDTEAFF

D gene: -
clone size: few
J gene: TRBJ2-1
V gene: TRBV28
CDR3 protein: CASSDLANEQFF

D gene: TRBD2
clone size: -
J gene: TRBJ2-7
V gene: TRBV5-1
CDR3 protein: CASSFLAGVAYEQYF

D gene: TRBD2
clone size: -
J gene: TRBJ2-3
V gene: TRBV20-1
CDR3 protein: CSARDRTIWGGRTDTQYF

D gene: -
clone size: -
J gene: TRBJ2-1
V gene: TRBV7-9
CDR3 protein: CASSPTGDFYNEQFF

D gene: -
clone size: few
J gene: TRBJ2-1
V gene: TRBV25-1
CDR3 protein: CASSDRLLEQFF

D gene: -
clone size: -
J gene: TRBJ1-5
V gene: TRBV11-2
CDR3 protein: CASSPLTGKNQPQHF

D gene: -
clone size: -
J gene: TRBJ1-1
V gene: TRBV6-6
CDR3 protein: CASSYSFESLNTEAFF

D gene: -
clone size: -
J gene: TRBJ2-3
V gene: TRBV14
CDR3 protein: CASSQGESDTQYF

D gene: TRBD1
clone size: few
J gene: TRBJ2-3
V gene: TRBV5-1
CDR3 protein: CASSFGTGGADTQYF

D gene: TRBD2
clone size: many
J gene: TRBJ2-5
V gene: TRBV2
CDR3 protein: CASIFGLAGKETQYF

D gene: -
clone size: few
J gene: TRBJ2-5
V gene: TRBV5-4
CDR3 protein: CASSTTGVETQYF

D gene: -
clone size: few
J gene: TRBJ1-2
V gene: TRBV9
CDR3 protein: CASSVRGSDGYTF

D gene: TRBD1
clone size: few
J gene: TRBJ1-6
V gene: TRBV5-1
CDR3 protein: CASSLGDSPSPLHF

D gene: -
clone size: few
J gene: TRBJ1-5
V gene: TRBV3-1
CDR3 protein: CASSQDRGSPQHF

D gene: TRBD1
clone size: -
J gene: TRBJ1-1
V gene: TRBV5-1
CDR3 protein: CASSLVGDRESEAFF

D gene: TRBD2
clone size: -
J gene: TRBJ2-7
V gene: TRBV27
CDR3 protein: CASSLTGTSPLKQYF

D gene: TRBD2
clone size: many
J gene: TRBJ2-4
V gene: TRBV12-3/TRBV12-4
CDR3 protein: CASLASGENIQYF

D gene: -
clone size: few
J gene: TRBJ2-3
V gene: TRBV5-1
CDR3 protein: CASSPNGGHIFTDTQYF

D gene: -
clone size: many
J gene: TRBJ2-5
V gene: TRBV2
CDR3 protein: CASTRETQYF

D gene: TRBD1
clone size: -
J gene: TRBJ2-7
V gene: TRBV7-9
CDR3 protein: CASSLADQGAIRYEQYF

D gene: -
clone size: few
J gene: TRBJ2-7
V gene: TRBV15
CDR3 protein: CATSREAWGGLYNEQYF

D gene: -
clone size: -
J gene: TRBJ2-1
V gene: TRBV7-3
CDR3 protein: CASSKGLRGDEQFF

D gene: TRBD2
clone size: -
J gene: TRBJ2-3
V gene: TRBV30
CDR3 protein: CAWSRGLAGVRTDTQYF

D gene: -
clone size: -
J gene: TRBJ2-1
V gene: TRBV27
CDR3 protein: CAGSSRNNEQFF

D gene: -
clone size: once
J gene: TRBJ2-3
V gene: TRBV25-1
CDR3 protein: CASPTESTDTQYF

D gene: TRBD1
clone size: few
J gene: TRBJ1-1
V gene: TRBV27
CDR3 protein: CASGRGLRRTEAFF

D gene: TRBD2
clone size: many
J gene: TRBJ2-1
V gene: TRBV7-9
CDR3 protein: CASSPRAGAYNEQFF